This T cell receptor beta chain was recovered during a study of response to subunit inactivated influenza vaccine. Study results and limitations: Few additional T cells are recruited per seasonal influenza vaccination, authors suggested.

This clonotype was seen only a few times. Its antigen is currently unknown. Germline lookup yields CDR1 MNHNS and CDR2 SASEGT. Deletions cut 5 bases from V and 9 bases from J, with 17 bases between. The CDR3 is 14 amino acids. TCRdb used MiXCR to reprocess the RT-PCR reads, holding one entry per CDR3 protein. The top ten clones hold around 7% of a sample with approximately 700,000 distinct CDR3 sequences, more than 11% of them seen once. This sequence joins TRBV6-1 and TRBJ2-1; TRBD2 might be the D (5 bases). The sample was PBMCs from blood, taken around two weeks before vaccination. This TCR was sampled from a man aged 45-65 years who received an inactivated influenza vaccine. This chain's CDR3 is CASSREWASGEQFF. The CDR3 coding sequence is TGTGCCAGCAGTAGGGAGTGGGCCTCAGGTGAGCAGTTCTTC.